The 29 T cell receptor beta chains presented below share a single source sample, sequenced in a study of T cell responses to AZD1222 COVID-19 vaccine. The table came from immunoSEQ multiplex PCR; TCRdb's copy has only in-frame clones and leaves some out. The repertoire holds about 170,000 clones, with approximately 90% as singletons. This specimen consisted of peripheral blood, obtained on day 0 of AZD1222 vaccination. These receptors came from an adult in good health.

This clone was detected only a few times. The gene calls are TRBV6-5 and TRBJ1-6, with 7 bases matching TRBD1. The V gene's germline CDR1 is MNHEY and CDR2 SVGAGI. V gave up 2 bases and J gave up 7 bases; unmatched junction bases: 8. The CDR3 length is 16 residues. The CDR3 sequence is CASSYHPGQRNSPLHF. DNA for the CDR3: TGTGCCAGCAGTTACCACCCGGGACAGCGCAATTCACCCCTCCACTTT.

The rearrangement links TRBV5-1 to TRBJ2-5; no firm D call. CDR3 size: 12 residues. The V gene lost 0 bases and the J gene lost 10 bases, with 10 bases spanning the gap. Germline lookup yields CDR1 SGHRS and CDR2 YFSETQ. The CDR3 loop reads CASSLDRSGQYF. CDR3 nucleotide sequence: TGCGCCAGCAGCTTGGATAGGTCGGGCCAGTACTTC.

The DNA for the CDR3 is TGCGCCAGCAGCTTGGTGGGGCAGACCACAGATACGCAGTATTTT. Encoded protein: CASSLVGQTTDTQYF. This chain connects TRBV5-1 to TRBJ2-3; D is perhaps TRBD1 (5 bases). Germline lookup yields CDR1 SGHRS and CDR2 YFSETQ. The CDR3 totals 15 residues. The V end lost 0 bases, the J end lost 2 bases, and 10 bases lay between the germline ends.

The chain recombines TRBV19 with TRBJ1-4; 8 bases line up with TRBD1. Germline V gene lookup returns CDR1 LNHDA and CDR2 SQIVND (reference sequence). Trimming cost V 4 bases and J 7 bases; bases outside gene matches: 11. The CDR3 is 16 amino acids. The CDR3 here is CASSRTSTGASEKLFF. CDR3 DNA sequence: TGTGCCAGTAGTAGAACCTCGACAGGGGCGAGTGAAAAACTGTTTTTT.

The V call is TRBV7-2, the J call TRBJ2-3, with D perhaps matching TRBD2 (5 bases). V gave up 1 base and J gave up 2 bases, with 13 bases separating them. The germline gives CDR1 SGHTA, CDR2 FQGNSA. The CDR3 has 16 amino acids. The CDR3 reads CASSLVGSDTTDTQYF. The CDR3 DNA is TGTGCCAGCAGCTTAGTTGGGAGCGACACCACAGATACGCAGTATTTT.

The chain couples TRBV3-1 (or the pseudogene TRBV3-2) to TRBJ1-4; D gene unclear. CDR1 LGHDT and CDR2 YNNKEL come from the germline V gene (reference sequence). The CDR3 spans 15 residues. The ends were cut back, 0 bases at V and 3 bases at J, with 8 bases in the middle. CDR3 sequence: CASSQELYPNEKLFF. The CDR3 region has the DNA TGTGCCAGCAGCCAAGAGCTGTACCCTAATGAAAAACTGTTTTTT.

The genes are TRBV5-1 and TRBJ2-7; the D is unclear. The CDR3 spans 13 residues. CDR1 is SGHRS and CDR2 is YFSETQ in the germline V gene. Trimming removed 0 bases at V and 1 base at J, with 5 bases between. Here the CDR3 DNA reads TGCGCCAGCAGCTTGGCGGGTTCCTACGAGCAGTACTTC. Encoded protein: CASSLAGSYEQYF.

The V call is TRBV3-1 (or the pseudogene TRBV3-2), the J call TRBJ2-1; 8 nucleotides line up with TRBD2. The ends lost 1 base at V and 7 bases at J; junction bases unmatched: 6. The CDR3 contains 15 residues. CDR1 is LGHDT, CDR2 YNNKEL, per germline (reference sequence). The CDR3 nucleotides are TGTGCCAGCAGCCAAGGAGGGACTAGTTTGAATGAGCAGTTCTTC. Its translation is CASSQGGTSLNEQFF.

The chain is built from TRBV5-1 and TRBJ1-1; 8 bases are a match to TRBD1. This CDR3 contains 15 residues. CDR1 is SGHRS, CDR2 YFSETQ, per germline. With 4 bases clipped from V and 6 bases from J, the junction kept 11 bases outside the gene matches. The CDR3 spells CASSLDRGPGAEAFF. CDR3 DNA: TGCGCCAGCAGCCTCGACAGGGGCCCAGGTGCTGAAGCTTTCTTT.

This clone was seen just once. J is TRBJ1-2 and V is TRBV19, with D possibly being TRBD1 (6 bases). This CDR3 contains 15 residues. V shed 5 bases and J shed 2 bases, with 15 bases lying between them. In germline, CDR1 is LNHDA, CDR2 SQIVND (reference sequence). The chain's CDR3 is CASSPRGGQNYGYTF. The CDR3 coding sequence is TGTGCCAGTAGTCCCCGAGGGGGGCAGAACTATGGCTACACCTTC.

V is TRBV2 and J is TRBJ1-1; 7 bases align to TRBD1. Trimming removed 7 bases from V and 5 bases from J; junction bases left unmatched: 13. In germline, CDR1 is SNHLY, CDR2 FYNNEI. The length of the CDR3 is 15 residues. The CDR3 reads CASTREPQGRTEAFF. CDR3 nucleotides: TGTGCCAGCACCCGTGAACCACAGGGGAGGACTGAAGCTTTCTTT.

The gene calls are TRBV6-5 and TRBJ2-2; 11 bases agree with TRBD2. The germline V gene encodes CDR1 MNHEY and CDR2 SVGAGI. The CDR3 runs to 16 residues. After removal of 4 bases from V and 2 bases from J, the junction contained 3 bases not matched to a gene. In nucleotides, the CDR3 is TGTGCCAGCAGTTGGGGACTAGCGGATAACACCGGGGAGCTGTTTTTT. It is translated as CASSWGLADNTGELFF.

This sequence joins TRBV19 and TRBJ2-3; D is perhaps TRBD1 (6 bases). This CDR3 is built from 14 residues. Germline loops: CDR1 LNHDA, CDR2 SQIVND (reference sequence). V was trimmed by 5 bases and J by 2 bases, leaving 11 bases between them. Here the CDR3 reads CASSRRGNTDTQYF. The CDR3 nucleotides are TGTGCCAGTAGTCGTAGGGGGAACACAGATACGCAGTATTTT.

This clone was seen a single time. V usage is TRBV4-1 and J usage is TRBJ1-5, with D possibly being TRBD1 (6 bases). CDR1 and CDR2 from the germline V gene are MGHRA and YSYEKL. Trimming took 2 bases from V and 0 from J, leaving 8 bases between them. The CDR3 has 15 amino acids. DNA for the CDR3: TGCGCCAGCAGCCAAACCAGGGGTAGCAATCAGCCCCAGCATTTT. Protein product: CASSQTRGSNQPQHF.

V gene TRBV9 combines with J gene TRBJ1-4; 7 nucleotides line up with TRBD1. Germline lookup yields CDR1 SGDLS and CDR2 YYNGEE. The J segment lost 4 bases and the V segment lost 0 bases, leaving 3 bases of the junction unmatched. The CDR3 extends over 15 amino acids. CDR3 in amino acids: CASSVGQGSNEKLFF. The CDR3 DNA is TGTGCCAGCAGCGTAGGACAGGGTAGTAATGAAAAACTGTTTTTT.

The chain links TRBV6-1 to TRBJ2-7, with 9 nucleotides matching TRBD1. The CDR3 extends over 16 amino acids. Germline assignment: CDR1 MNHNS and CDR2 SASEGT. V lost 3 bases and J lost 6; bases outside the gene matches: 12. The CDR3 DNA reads TGTGCCAGCAGTGATCAGTTAACAGGGGGCATTTCCGAGCAGTACTTC. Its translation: CASSDQLTGGISEQYF.

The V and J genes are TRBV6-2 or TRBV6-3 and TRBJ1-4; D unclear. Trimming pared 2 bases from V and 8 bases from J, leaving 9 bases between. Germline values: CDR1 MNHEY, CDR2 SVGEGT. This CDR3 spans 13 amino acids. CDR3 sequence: CASSYQAHEKLFF. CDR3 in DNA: TGTGCCAGCAGTTACCAGGCTCACGAAAAACTGTTTTTT.

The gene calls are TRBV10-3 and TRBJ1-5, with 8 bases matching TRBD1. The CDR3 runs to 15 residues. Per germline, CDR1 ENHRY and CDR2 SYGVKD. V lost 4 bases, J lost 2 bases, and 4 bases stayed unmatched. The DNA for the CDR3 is TGTGCCATCAGTGGGACAGGGTGGGGCAATCAGCCCCAGCATTTT. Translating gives CAISGTGWGNQPQHF.

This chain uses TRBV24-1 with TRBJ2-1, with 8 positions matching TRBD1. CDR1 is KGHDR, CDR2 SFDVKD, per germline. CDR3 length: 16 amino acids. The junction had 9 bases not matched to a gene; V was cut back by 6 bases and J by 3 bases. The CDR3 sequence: CATSLTGAVGYNEQFF. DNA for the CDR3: TGTGCCACCAGTTTGACAGGGGCGGTTGGCTACAATGAGCAGTTCTTC.

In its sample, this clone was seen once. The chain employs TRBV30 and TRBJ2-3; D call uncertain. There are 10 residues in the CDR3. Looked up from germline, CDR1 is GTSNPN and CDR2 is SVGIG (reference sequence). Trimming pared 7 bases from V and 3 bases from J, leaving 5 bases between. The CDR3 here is CASGTDTQYF. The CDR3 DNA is TGTGCCTCGGGTACAGATACGCAGTATTTT. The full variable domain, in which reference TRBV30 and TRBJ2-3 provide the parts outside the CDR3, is SQTIHQWPATLVQPVGSPLSLECTVEGTSNPNLYWYRQAAGRGLQLLFYSVGIGQISSEVPQNLSASRPQDRQFILSSKKLLLSDSGFYLCASGTDTQYFGPGTRLTVL.

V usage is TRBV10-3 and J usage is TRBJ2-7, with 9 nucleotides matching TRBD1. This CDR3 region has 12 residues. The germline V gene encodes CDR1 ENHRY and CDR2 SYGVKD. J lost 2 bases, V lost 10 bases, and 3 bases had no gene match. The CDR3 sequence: CASGQGPYEQYF. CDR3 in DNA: TGTGCCAGTGGACAGGGGCCCTACGAGCAGTACTTC.

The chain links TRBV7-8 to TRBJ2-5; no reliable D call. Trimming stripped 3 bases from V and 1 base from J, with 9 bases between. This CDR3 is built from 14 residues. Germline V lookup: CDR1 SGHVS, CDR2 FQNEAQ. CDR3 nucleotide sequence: TGTGCCAGCAGCTTCGAGGTGACCCAAGAGACCCAGTACTTC. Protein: CASSFEVTQETQYF.

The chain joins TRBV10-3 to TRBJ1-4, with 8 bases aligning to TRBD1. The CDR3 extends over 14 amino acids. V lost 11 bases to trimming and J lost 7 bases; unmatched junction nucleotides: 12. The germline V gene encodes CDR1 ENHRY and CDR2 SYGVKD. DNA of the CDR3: TGTGCCTCCCAAGATGGACAGGGTGGTGAAAAACTGTTTTTT. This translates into CASQDGQGGEKLFF.

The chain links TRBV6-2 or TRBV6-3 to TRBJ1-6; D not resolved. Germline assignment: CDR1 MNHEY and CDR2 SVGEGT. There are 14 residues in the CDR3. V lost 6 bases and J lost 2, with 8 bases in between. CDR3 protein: CASSGRPYNSPLHF. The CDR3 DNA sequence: TGTGCCAGCAGCGGACGGCCCTATAATTCACCCCTCCACTTT.

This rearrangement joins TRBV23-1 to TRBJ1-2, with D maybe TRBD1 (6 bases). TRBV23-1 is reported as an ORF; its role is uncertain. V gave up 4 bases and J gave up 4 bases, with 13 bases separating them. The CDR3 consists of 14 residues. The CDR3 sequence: CASSPSGQIYGYTF. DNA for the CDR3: TGCGCCAGCAGTCCCTCTGGACAGATCTATGGCTACACCTTC.

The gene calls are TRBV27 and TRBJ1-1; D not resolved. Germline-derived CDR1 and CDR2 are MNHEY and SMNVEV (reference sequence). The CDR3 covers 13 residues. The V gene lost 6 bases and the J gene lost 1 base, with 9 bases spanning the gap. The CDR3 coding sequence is TGTGCCAGCAGCTTAGAACAGAACACTGAAGCTTTCTTT. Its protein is CASSLEQNTEAFF.

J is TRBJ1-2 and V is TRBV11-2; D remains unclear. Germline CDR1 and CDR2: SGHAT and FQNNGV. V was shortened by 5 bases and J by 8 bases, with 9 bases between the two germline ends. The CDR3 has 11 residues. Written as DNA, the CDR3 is TGTGCCAGCAGCGCGTCTAAAGGCTACACCTTC. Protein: CASSASKGYTF. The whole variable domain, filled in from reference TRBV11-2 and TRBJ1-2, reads EAGVAQSPRYKIIEKRQSVAFWCNPISGHATLYWYQQILGQGPKLLIQFQNNGVVDDSQLPKDRFSAERLKGVDSTLKIQPAKLEDSAVYLCASSASKGYTFGSGTRLTVV.

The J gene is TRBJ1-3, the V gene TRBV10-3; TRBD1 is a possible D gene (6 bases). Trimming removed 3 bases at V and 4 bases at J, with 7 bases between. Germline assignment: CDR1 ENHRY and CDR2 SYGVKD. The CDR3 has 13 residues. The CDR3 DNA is TGTGCCATCAGTGACAGGGGAGGAAACACCATATATTTT. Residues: CAISDRGGNTIYF.

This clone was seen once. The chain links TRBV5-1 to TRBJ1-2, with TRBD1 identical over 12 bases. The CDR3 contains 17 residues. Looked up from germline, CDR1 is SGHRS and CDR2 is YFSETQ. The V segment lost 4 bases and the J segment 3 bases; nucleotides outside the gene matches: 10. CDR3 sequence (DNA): TGCGCCAGCAGCGCCCGGGACAGGGGGCAAGGAGACTATGGCTACACCTTC. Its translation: CASSARDRGQGDYGYTF.